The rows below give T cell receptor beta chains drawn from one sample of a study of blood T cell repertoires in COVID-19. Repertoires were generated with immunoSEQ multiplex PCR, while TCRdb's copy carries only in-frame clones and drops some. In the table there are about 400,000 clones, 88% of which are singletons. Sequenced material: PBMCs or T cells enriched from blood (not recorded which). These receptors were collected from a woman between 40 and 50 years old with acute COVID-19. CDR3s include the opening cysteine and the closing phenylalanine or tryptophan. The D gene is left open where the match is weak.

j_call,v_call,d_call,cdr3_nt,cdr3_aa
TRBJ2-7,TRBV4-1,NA,TGCGCCAGCAGCCAAGACGTTCGGGGCTCCTACGAGCAGTACTTC,CASSQDVRGSYEQYF
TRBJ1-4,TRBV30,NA,TGTGCCTGCTCAGATTTGCAGGGCGTCGGGGAAAAACTGTTTTTT,CACSDLQGVGEKLFF
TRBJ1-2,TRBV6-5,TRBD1,TGTGCCAGCAGGAGACTGACAGGGGCGGTCTATGGCTACACCTTC,CASRRLTGAVYGYTF
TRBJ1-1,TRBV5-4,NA,TGTGCCAGCAGCCCTACAGGCTCAACTGAAGCTTTCTTT,CASSPTGSTEAFF
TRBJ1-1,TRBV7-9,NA,TGTGCCAGCAGCTTAATCGGGTACACTGAAGCTTTCTTT,CASSLIGYTEAFF
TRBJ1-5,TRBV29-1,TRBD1,TGCAGCGCGGGACAGACCAATCAGCCCCAGCATTTT,CSAGQTNQPQHF
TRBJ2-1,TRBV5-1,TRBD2,TGCGCCAGCAGCTTGGATCGGGGACTAGCGGGGAGTGGAAATGAGCAGTTCTTC,CASSLDRGLAGSGNEQFF
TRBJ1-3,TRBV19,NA,TGTGCCAGTAGTCCGGACAGCTCTGGAAACACCATATATTTT,CASSPDSSGNTIYF
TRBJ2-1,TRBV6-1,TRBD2,TGTGCCAGCAGTGAGGGGGGGTTCTACAATGAGCAGTTCTTC,CASSEGGFYNEQFF
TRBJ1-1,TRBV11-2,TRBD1,TGTGCCAGCAGCTTAGATTCAGGGGGCTTCGCTGAAGCTTTCTTT,CASSLDSGGFAEAFF
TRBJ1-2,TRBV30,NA,TGTGCCTGGGAGCCGTCTACCTATGGCTACACCTTC,CAWEPSTYGYTF